There are many counts of the clone carrying this TCR beta chain. As yet, its antigen is unknown. The data are from a study of T cells in Graves' hyperthyroidism and ophthalmopathy. Findings and caveats of the study: Also found in blood were most expanded thyroid clonotypes above 0.001.

TCR beta CDR3 sequences were amplified from RNA transcripts. In the first-round RT-PCR of the TCR CDR3, the HTBI primer set was used. Each CDR3 protein gets one entry after TCRdb re-called the multiplex PCR reads with MiXCR. Of about 500,000 distinct CDR3 sequences listed, under 20% are singletons. Deletions cut 3 bases from V and 1 base from J, with 13 bases between. In germline, CDR1 is SGHRS, CDR2 YFSETQ. The CDR3 has 15 residues. For the diagnoses, clinical symptoms, serum thyroxine and TRAb, thyroid ultrasound and orbital computed tomography were used. The receptor comes from a woman aged 18-30 years with Graves' ophthalmopathy. Sequencing was done on a sample of blood. This chain connects TRBV5-1 to TRBJ1-1, with D possibly being TRBD1 (5 bases). In DNA form, the CDR3 reads TGCGCCAGCAGCTACCCAAAGGGGTCGAACACTGAAGCTTTCTTT. Protein: CASSYPKGSNTEAFF.